The rows below give T cell receptor beta chains drawn from one sample of a study of monozygotic twins with inflammatory bowel disease. From its re-call of the 5' RACE reads, TCRdb lists each CDR3 protein once, without DNA. Seen in this sample are 350,000 to 550,000 distinct CDR3 sequences; the ten most common clones hold 2.4%. The sequenced sample consisted of blood. Every receptor here comes from a human donor with ulcerative colitis or Crohn's disease, or a healthy co-twin of an affected twin (not recorded which). Both conserved end residues are part of each CDR3.

V	J	CDR3
TRBV20-1	TRBJ2-1	CSALPDPSGGTHRQDEQFF
TRBV7-9	TRBJ1-5	CASSLGDSNLQPQHF
TRBV5-1	TRBJ2-7	CASSLATDTYEQYF
TRBV6-5	TRBJ2-1	CASRTLGNEQFF
TRBV5-1	TRBJ1-1	CASTPGQGLMNTEAFF
TRBV12-3/TRBV12-4	TRBJ2-5	CASSFGWGTPYGETQYF
TRBV10-3	TRBJ1-1	CAISAVGTEAFF
TRBV7-8	TRBJ1-3	CASSLGERGTIYF
TRBV12-3/TRBV12-4	TRBJ1-5	CASSPTGGLANQPQHF
TRBV4-1	TRBJ2-5	CASSQVTGVETQYF
TRBV12-3/TRBV12-4	TRBJ2-1	CASSYPGTSGGLSYNEQFF
TRBV12-3/TRBV12-4	TRBJ2-7	CASSLDVAYEQYF
TRBV20-1	TRBJ2-1	CSARDPSGRGPSYNEQFF
TRBV12-3/TRBV12-4	TRBJ1-2	CASRVDPYGYTF
TRBV4-2	TRBJ2-5	CASSQEGGETQYF
TRBV20-1	TRBJ2-2	CSARDRTSSGELFF
TRBV20-1	TRBJ2-1	CSASYWGPSNEQFF
TRBV7-3	TRBJ2-6	CASSSRVAGGLSGANVLTF
TRBV3-1	TRBJ2-3	CASSQETGSTDTQYF
TRBV4-3	TRBJ1-6	CASSQDRTDNSPLHF